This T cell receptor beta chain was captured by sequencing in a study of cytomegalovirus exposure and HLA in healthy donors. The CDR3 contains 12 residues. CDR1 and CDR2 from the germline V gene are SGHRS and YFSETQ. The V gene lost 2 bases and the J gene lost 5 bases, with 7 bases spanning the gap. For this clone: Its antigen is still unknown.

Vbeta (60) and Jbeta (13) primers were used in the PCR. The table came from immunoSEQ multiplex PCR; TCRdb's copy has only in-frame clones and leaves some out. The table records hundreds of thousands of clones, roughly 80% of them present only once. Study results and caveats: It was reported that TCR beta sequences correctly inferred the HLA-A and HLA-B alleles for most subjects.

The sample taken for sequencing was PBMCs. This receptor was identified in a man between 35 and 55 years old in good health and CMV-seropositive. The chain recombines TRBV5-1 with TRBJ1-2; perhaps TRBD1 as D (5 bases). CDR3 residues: CASSFGTYGYTF. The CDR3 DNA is TGCGCCAGCAGCTTTGGGACTTATGGCTACACCTTC.